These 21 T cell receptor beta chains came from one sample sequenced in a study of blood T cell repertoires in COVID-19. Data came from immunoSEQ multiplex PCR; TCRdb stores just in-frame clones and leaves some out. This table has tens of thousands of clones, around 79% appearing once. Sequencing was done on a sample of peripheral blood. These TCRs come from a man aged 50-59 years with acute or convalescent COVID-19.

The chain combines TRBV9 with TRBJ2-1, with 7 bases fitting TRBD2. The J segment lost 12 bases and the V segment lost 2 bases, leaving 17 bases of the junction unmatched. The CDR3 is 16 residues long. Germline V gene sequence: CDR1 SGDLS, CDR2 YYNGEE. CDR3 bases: TGTGCCAGCAGCGTGGCAACCGGGACTACGATATCGCCGCAGTTCTTC. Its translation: CASSVATGTTISPQFF.

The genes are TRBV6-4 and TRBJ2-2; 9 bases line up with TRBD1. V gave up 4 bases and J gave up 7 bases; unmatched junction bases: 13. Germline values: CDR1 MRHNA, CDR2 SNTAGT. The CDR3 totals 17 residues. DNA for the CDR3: TGTGCCAGCAGTGGGATTTTCGTGACAGGGGGAATCGGGGAGCTGTTTTTT. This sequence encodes CASSGIFVTGGIGELFF.

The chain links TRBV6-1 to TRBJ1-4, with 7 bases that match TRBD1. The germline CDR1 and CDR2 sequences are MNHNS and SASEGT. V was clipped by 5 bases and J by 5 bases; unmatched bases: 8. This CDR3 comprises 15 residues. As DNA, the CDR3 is TGTGCCAGCAGTCCACGCTGGGACAGAAATGAAAAACTGTTTTTT. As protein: CASSPRWDRNEKLFF.

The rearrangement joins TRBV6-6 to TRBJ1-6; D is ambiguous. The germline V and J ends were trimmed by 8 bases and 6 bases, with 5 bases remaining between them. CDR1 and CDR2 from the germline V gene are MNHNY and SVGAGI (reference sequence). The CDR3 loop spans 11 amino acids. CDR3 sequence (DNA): TGTGCCAGCCGGGTTAATTCACCCCTCCACTTT. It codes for CASRVNSPLHF.

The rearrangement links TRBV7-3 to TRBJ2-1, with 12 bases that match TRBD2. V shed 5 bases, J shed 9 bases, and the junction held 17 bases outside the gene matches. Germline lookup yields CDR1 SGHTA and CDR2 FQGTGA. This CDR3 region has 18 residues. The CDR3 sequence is CASSALPGLAGGPGEQFF. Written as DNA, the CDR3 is TGTGCCAGCAGCGCTCTCCCGGGGCTAGCGGGAGGGCCGGGTGAGCAGTTCTTC.

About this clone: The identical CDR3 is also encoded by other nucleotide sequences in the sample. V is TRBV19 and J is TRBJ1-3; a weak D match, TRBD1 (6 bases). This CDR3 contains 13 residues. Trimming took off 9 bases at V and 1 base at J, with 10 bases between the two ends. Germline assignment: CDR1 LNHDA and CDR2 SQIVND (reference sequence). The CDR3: CASKTGSGNTIYF. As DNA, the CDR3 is TGTGCCAGCAAAACAGGGTCTGGAAACACCATATATTTT.

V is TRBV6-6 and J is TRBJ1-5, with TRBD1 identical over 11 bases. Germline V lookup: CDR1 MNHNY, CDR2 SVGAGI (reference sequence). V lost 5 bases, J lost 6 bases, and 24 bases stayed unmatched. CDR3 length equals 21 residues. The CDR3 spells CASSLRRLAVSPDRGRQPQHF. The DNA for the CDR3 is TGTGCCAGCAGTCTTCGACGGCTCGCGGTTAGCCCGGACAGGGGGCGTCAGCCCCAGCATTTT.

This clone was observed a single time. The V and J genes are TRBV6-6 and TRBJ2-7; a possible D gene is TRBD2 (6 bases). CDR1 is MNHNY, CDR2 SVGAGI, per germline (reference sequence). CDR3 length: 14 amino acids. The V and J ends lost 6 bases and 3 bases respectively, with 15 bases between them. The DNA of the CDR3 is TGTGCCAGCAGCGTAGGGCAGGGAGGCTACGAGCAGTACTTC. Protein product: CASSVGQGGYEQYF.

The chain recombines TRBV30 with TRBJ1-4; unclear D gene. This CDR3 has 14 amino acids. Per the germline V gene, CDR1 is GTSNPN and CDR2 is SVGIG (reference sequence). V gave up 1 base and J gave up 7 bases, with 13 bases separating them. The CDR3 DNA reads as TGTGCCTGGAGTGGTCAAGCTACTGGTGAAAAACTGTTTTTT. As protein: CAWSGQATGEKLFF.

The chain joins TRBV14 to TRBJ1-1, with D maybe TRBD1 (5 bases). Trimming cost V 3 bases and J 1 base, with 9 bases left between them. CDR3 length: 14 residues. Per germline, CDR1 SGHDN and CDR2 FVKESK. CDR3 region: CASSHKRGNTEAFF. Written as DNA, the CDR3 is TGTGCCAGCAGCCACAAAAGGGGGAACACTGAAGCTTTCTTT.

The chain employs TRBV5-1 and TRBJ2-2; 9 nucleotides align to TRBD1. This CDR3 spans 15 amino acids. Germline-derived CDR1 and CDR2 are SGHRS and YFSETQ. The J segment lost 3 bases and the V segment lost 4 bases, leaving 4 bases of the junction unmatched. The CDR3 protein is CASSTGQGYTGELFF. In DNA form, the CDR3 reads TGCGCCAGCAGCACGGGACAGGGCTACACCGGGGAGCTGTTTTTT.

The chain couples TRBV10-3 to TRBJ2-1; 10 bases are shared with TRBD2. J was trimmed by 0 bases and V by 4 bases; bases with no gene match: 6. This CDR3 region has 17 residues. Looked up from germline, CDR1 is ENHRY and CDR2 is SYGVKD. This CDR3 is CAISGTLAGSSYNEQFF. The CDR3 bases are TGTGCCATCAGTGGTACACTAGCGGGGAGCTCCTACAATGAGCAGTTCTTC.

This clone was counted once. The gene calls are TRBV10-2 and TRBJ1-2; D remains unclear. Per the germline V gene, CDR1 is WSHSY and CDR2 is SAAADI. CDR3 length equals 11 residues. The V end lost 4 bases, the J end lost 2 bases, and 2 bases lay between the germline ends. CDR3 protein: CASSVNYGYTF. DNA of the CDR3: TGCGCCAGCAGTGTAAACTATGGCTACACCTTC.

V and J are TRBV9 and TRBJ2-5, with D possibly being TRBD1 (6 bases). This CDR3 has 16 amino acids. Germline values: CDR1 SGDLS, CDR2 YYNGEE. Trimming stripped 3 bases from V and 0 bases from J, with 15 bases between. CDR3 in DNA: TGTGCCAGCAGCGAGTCCGGGACACTGTACCAAGAGACCCAGTACTTC. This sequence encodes CASSESGTLYQETQYF. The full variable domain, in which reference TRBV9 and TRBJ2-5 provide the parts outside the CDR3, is DSGVTQTPKHLITATGQRVTLRCSPRSGDLSVYWYQQSLDQGLQFLIQYYNGEERAKGNILERFSAQQFPDLHSELNLSSLELGDSALYFCASSESGTLYQETQYFGPGTRLLVL.

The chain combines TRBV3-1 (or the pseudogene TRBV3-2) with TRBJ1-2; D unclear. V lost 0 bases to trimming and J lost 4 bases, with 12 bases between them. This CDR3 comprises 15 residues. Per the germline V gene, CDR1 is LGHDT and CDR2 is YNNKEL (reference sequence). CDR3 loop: CASSQDTTVLYGYTF. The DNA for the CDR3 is TGTGCCAGCAGCCAAGATACCACCGTACTCTATGGCTACACCTTC.

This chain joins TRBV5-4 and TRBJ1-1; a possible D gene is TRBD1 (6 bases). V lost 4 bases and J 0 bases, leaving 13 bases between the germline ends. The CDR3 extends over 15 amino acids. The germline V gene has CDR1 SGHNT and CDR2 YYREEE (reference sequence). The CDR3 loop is CASSPRGQLNTEAFF. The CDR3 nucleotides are TGTGCCAGCAGCCCCAGGGGACAATTGAACACTGAAGCTTTCTTT. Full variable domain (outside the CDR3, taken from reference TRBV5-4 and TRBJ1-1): ETGVTQSPTHLIKTRGQQVTLRCSSQSGHNTVSWYQQALGQGPQFIFQYYREEENGRGNFPPRFSGLQFPNYSSELNVNALELDDSALYLCASSPRGQLNTEAFFGQGTRLTVV.

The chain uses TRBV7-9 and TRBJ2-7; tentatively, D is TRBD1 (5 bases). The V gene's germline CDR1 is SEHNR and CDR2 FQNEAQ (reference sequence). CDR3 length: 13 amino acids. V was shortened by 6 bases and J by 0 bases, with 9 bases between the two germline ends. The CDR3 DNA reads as TGTGCCAGCAGTAACGACAGCTCCTACGAGCAGTACTTC. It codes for CASSNDSSYEQYF.

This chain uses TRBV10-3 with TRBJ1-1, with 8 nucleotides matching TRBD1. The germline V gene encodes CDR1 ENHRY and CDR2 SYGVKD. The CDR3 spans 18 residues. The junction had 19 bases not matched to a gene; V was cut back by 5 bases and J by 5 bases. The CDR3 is CAISLSNGQGGTRTEAFF. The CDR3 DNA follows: TGTGCCATCAGTCTCTCAAACGGACAGGGAGGTACTAGAACTGAAGCTTTCTTT.

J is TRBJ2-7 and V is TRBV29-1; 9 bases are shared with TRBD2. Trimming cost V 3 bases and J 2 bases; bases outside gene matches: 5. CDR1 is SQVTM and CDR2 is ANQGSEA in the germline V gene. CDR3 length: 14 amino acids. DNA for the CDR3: TGCAGCGTTGAGGCTAGCGGGAACCCCTACGAGCAGTACTTC. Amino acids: CSVEASGNPYEQYF.

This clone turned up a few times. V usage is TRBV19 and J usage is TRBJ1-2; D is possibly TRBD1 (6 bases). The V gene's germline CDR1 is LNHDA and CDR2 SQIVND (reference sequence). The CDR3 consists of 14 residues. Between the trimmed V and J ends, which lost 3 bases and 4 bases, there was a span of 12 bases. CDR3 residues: CASSIRTEIYGYTF. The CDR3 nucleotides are TGTGCCAGTAGTATCCGGACAGAGATCTATGGCTACACCTTC. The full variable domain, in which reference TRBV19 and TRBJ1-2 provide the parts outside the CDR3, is DGGITQSPKYLFRKEGQNVTLSCEQNLNHDAMYWYRQDPGQGLRLIYYSQIVNDFQKGDIAEGYSVSREKKESFPLTVTSAQKNPTAFYLCASSIRTEIYGYTFGSGTRLTVV.

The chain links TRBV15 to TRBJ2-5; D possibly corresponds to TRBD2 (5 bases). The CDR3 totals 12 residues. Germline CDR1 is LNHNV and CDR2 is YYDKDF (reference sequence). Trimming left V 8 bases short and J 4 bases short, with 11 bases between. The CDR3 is CATQEGGETQYF. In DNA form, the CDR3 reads TGTGCCACCCAAGAGGGCGGAGAGACCCAGTACTTC.